The 12 T cell receptor beta chains reported below all come from one sample, sequenced in a study of cytomegalovirus exposure and HLA in healthy donors (dated by TCRdb to 2015 to 2018). Library preparation employed the immunoSEQ multiplex PCR assay. TCRdb re-hosts the immuneACCESS table, in-frame sequences only. Its copies lack some clones; in the studies checked, an unresolved V gene accounts for under half of them, and the cause for the rest is not known. The sample records about 330,000 clones, 75% to 90% of which are singletons. The ten top clones hold more than 0.9% of the sample. Sequences were obtained from PBMCs. The receptor set was obtained from a woman in her 30s in good health and CMV-seropositive.

This clone was counted once. V and J are TRBV19 and TRBJ2-7; 12 nucleotides agree with TRBD1. The junction had 5 bases not matched to a gene; V was cut back by 6 bases and J by 2 bases. The CDR3 has 15 residues. In germline, CDR1 is LNHDA, CDR2 SQIVND (reference sequence). CDR3 in DNA: TGTGCCAGTAGCCCCGGGACAGGGGGCACCTACGAGCAGTACTTC. It is translated as CASSPGTGGTYEQYF.

V usage is TRBV7-8 and J usage is TRBJ2-5; the D gene is possibly TRBD2 (6 bases). Germline V gene lookup returns CDR1 SGHVS and CDR2 FQNEAQ. This CDR3 is 14 amino acids long. V was cut by 5 bases and J by 3 bases, with 13 bases left in between. CDR3 nucleotides: TGTGCCAGCAGCCGGAGGGGTGTGAAAGAGACCCAGTACTTC. It translates to CASSRRGVKETQYF.

This clone was recorded only once. Within the sample, other DNA sequences also encode this same CDR3. DNA for the CDR3: TGCGCCAGCAGCCAGGGGGTGATGAACACTGAAGCTTTCTTT. Translating it yields CASSQGVMNTEAFF. The V and J genes are TRBV5-1 and TRBJ1-1, with TRBD1 matching 7 bases. With 4 bases clipped from V and 0 bases from J, the junction kept 3 bases outside the gene matches. Germline values: CDR1 SGHRS, CDR2 YFSETQ. The CDR3 loop spans 14 amino acids.

The sample holds a few counts of this clone. The gene calls are TRBV27 and TRBJ1-5; 10 nucleotides agree with TRBD1. After removal of 9 bases from V and 0 bases from J, the junction contained 8 bases not matched to a gene. Germline assignment: CDR1 MNHEY and CDR2 SMNVEV (reference sequence). CDR3 size: 16 residues. The CDR3 sequence is CASKGQGVYSNQPQHF. The CDR3 DNA is TGTGCCAGTAAAGGACAGGGGGTGTATAGCAATCAGCCCCAGCATTTT.

The V and J genes are TRBV5-1 and TRBJ1-6, with TRBD1 identical over 7 bases. With V trimmed by 0 bases and J by 9 bases, 0 bases remained unmatched. Germline CDR1 and CDR2: SGHRS and YFSETQ. The CDR3 runs 13 residues. The CDR3 here is CASSLGDSSPLHF. DNA of the CDR3: TGCGCCAGCAGCTTGGGGGACAGTTCACCCCTCCACTTT.

This chain joins TRBV30 and TRBJ1-5; tentative D call: TRBD1 (5 bases). There are 15 residues in the CDR3. V lost 5 bases and J 2 bases, leaving 16 bases between the germline ends. Germline CDR1 reads GTSNPN; CDR2 reads SVGIG (reference sequence). In nucleotides, the CDR3 is TGTGCCTGGGCTGCGGGAAGCAGGGGCAATCAGCCCCAGCATTTT. It encodes CAWAAGSRGNQPQHF.

The chain links TRBV10-2 to TRBJ1-1; 7 nucleotides line up with TRBD1. Germline lookup yields CDR1 WSHSY and CDR2 SAAADI. V lost 8 bases to trimming and J lost 3 bases; unmatched junction nucleotides: 9. The CDR3 sequence is 14 residues long. CDR3 DNA sequence: TGCGCCAGCTTAGGGGGCGGATTGGACACTGAAGCTTTCTTT. Amino acids: CASLGGGLDTEAFF.

As concerns this clone: The sample has other DNA sequences that encode this CDR3 too. The chain uses TRBV6-5 and TRBJ1-1; possibly TRBD1 for D (5 bases). Looked up from germline, CDR1 is MNHEY and CDR2 is SVGAGI. The CDR3 is made up of 15 amino acids. Trimming took 3 bases from V and 0 from J, leaving 11 bases between them. The CDR3 DNA reads TGTGCCAGCAGTTATGGGGGACTGATGAACACTGAAGCTTTCTTT. Translating gives CASSYGGLMNTEAFF.

The DNA for the CDR3 is TGTGCCAGCAGGGTGGGGGGCGGAGGACAGCCCCAGCATTTT. Its protein is CASRVGGGGQPQHF. The chain links TRBV6-1 to TRBJ1-5; D possibly corresponds to TRBD1 (6 bases). The V end was cut by 6 bases, the J end by 7 bases, with 16 bases between. Germline CDR1 reads MNHNS; CDR2 reads SASEGT. The CDR3 has 14 amino acids.

In DNA form, the CDR3 reads TGTGCCAGCAGTACCCTGGGCGGACCTGGGAATGAAGCTTTCTTT. It codes for CASSTLGGPGNEAFF. The chain is built from TRBV27 and TRBJ1-1, with no clear D. Trimming shortened V by 5 bases and J by 7 bases, and 20 bases separated the two germline ends. This CDR3 spans 15 amino acids. Germline V gives CDR1 MNHEY, CDR2 SMNVEV (reference sequence).

This rearrangement joins TRBV6-5 to TRBJ1-1; D unclear. Trimming left V 7 bases short and J 11 bases short, with 20 bases between. The CDR3 totals 13 residues. Germline CDR1 is MNHEY and CDR2 is SVGAGI. The CDR3 sequence is CASKPLSSHGAFF. The CDR3, as DNA: TGTGCCAGCAAACCCCTCTCCTCTCATGGGGCTTTCTTT.

The chain uses TRBV11-1 and TRBJ1-1; perhaps TRBD1 as D (5 bases). Germline V lookup: CDR1 SGHAT, CDR2 FQDESV (reference sequence). This CDR3 comprises 15 residues. Trimming removed 2 bases at V and 5 bases at J, with 15 bases between. This chain's CDR3 is CASSLQEAGGTEAFF. DNA of the CDR3: TGTGCCAGCAGCTTACAGGAAGCGGGGGGAACTGAAGCTTTCTTT.